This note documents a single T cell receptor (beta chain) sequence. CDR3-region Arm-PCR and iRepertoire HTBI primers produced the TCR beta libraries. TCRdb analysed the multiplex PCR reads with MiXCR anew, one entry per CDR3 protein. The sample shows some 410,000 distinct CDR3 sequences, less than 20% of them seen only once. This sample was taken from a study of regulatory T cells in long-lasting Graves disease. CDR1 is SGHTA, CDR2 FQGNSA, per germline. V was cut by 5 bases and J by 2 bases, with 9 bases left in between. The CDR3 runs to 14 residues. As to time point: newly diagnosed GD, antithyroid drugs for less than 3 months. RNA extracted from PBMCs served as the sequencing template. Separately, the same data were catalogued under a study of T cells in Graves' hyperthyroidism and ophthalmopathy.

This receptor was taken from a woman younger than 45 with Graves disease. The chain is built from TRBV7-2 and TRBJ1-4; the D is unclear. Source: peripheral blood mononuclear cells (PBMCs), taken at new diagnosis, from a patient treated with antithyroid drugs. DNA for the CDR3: TGTGCCAGCAGCCGCAGACGGACTAATGAAAAACTGTTTTTT. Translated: CASSRRRTNEKLFF.